This T cell receptor beta chain was captured by sequencing in a study of PD-L1 blockade in urothelial cancer. Patients' cancers were locally advanced or metastatic urothelial carcinomas. This clone was seen only once. Each PCR contained spiked-in synthetic TCR analog templates. Sequencing was performed with immunoSEQ multiplex PCR; in TCRdb, only in-frame clones are kept and a portion is missing. Altogether roughly 36,000 clones are present, approximately 90% being singletons, with the ten largest covering about 2%. Germline-derived CDR1 and CDR2 are LNHDA and SQIVND (reference sequence). The CDR3 length is 18 residues. The J segment lost 0 bases and the V segment lost 6 bases, leaving 11 bases of the junction unmatched.

This chain links TRBV19 with TRBJ2-6; 7 bases agree with TRBD1. The sequencing used PBMCs, collected around atezolizumab (anti-PD-L1) treatment. The TCR comes from a man aged 60-69 years with urothelial cancer. The CDR3 bases are TGTGCCAGTAGACCGCGGACAGGCGAAACCTCTGGGGCCAACGTCCTGACTTTC. Translated: CASRPRTGETSGANVLTF.